This T cell receptor (beta chain) was sequenced in a study of blood T cell repertoires in COVID-19. Produced via immunoSEQ multiplex PCR; TCRdb's table is partial and in-frame only. The table lists a few hundred thousand clones, roughly 90% of them singletons. The length of the CDR3 is 12 residues. V was shortened by 5 bases and J by 8 bases, with 12 bases between the two germline ends. Germline V gene sequence: CDR1 SEHNR, CDR2 FQNEAQ (reference sequence). J is TRBJ1-2 and V is TRBV7-9; tentative D call: TRBD1 (6 bases). The sequenced material came from peripheral blood. This TCR was recovered from a woman aged 55-69 years with acute or convalescent COVID-19. The CDR3 sequence: CASSLRQDGYTF. As DNA, the CDR3 is TGTGCCAGCAGCCTGAGACAGGACGGCTACACCTTC.